This TCR beta chain was observed in a study of cytomegalovirus exposure and HLA in healthy donors. The study's findings and limits: Later analysis revealed greater clonal expansion in HLA-associated TCR beta chains than in equally common others.

A remark on this clone: Antigen specificity is unknown. Compared with germline, one end of the junction differs, possibly owing to a read error.

The study ran its PCR with 60 Vbeta and 13 Jbeta primers. Clones were read by immunoSEQ multiplex PCR, and TCRdb kept only the in-frame ones, dropping some. Here the sample table reports 95,000 to 150,000 clones. Germline V gene sequence: CDR1 LGHNT, CDR2 FRNRAP. This CDR3 comprises 13 residues. Sequenced sample: PBMCs. The receptor was isolated from a man aged 18-30 years in good health and CMV-seronegative. This chain joins TRBV12-5 and TRBJ1-2; weak D call: TRBD1 (6 bases). CDR3 region: CASDLVAGEGYTF. CDR3 in DNA: TGTGCTAGTGATTTGGTTGCAGGGGAAGGCTACACCTTC.